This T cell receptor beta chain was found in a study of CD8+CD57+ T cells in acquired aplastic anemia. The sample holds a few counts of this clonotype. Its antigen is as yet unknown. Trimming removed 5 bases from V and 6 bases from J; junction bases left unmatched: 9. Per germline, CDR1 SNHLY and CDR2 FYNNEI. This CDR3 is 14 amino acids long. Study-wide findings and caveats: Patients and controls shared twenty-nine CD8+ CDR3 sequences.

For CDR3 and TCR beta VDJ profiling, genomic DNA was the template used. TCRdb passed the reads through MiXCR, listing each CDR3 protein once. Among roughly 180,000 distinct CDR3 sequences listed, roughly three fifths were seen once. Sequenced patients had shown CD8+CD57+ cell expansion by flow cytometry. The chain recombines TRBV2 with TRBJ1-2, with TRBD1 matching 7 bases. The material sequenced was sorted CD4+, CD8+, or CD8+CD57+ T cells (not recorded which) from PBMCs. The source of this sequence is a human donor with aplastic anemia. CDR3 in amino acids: CASSYGQAVDGYTF. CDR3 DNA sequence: TGTGCCAGCAGTTATGGACAGGCTGTGGATGGCTACACCTTC.